The sample holds one count of the clone carrying this TCR beta chain. Its antigen remains unknown. Using a J-beta primer mix together with a sample-barcoded 5' primer, a second PCR was run for 7 to 11 cycles. Each CDR3 protein gets one entry after TCRdb re-called the 5' RACE reads with MiXCR. The sample has fewer than 900,000 distinct CDR3 sequences; 45% to 50% are singletons. The data were taken from a study of blood T cells in healthy people across ages. At the level of the study: About one barcoded beta molecule per two T cells came from capture by template switching.

Study-level results: Donors of long life had a larger count of naive CD4+ cells and greater diversity than aged donors. There was no known CMV status for donors, so expanded clonotype changes were possibly confounded.

CDR1 and CDR2 (germline): SNHLY, FYNNEI. The CDR3 length is 13 residues. Trimming took 1 base from V and 9 from J, leaving 11 bases between them. The individuals who served as donors were healthy Caucasians living in Russia, aged roughly 6 to 95. The clonotype comes from a woman in her sixties or seventies in good health. This chain connects TRBV2 to TRBJ2-3; D uncertain. The sequencing sample was made of blood. CDR3 nucleotides: TGTGCCAGCAGTGAAGGTTTCTCAGGCACGCAGTATTTT. Translating gives CASSEGFSGTQYF. The full variable domain, in which reference TRBV2 and TRBJ2-3 provide the parts outside the CDR3, is EPEVTQTPSHQVTQMGQEVILRCVPISNHLYFYWYRQILGQKVEFLVSFYNNEISEKSEIFDDQFSVERPDGSNFTLKIRSTKLEDSAMYFCASSEGFSGTQYFGPGTRLTVL.